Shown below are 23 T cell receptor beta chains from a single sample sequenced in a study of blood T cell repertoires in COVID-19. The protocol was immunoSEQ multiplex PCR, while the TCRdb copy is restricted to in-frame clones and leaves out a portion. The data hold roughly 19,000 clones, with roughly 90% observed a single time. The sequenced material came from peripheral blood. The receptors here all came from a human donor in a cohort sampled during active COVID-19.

This CDR3 reads CASSRGTPSGNTIYF. Here the CDR3 DNA reads TGTGCCAGTAGTAGAGGGACACCCTCTGGAAACACCATATATTTT. The chain is built from TRBV19 and TRBJ1-3; D is perhaps TRBD1 (6 bases). The CDR3 runs 15 residues. The germline gives CDR1 LNHDA, CDR2 SQIVND (reference sequence). Trimming stripped 4 bases from V and 0 bases from J, with 10 bases between.

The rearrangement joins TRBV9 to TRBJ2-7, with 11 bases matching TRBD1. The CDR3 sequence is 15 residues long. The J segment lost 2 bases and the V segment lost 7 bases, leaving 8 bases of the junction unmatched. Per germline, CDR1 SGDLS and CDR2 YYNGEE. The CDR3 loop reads CASAWGQGGPYEQYF. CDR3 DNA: TGTGCCAGCGCCTGGGGACAGGGGGGACCCTACGAGCAGTACTTC.

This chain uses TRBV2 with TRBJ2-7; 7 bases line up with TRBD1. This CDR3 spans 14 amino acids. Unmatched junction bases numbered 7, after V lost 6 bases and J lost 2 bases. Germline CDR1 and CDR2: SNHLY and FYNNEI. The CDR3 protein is CASRPGTETYEQYF. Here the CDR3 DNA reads TGTGCCAGCAGACCCGGGACAGAGACCTACGAGCAGTACTTC.

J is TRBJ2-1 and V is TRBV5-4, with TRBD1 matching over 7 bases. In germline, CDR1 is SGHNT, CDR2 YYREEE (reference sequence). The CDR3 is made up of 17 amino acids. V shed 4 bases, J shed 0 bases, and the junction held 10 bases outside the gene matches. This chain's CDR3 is CASSAGTASTSYNEQFF. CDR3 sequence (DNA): TGTGCCAGCAGCGCCGGGACAGCTTCAACCTCCTACAATGAGCAGTTCTTC.

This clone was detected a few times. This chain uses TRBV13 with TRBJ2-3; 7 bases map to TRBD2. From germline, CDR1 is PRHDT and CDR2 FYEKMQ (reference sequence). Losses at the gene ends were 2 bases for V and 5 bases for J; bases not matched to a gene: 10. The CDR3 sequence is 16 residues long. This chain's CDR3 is CASSLTTSSPGDTQYF. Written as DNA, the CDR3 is TGTGCCAGCAGCTTAACGACTAGCAGTCCCGGAGATACGCAGTATTTT.

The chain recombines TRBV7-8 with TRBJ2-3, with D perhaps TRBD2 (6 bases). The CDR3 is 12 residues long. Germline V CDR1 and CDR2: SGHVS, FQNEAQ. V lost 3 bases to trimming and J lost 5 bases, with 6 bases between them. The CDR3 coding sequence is TGTGCCAGCAGCTTTAGCGGAGATACGCAGTATTTT. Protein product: CASSFSGDTQYF.

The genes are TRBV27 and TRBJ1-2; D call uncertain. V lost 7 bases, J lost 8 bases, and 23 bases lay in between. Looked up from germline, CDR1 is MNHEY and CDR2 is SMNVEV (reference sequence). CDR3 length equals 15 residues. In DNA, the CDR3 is TGTGCCAGCAAACCGGGAAGGGCAGCCCAGGCAGGCTACACCTTC. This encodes CASKPGRAAQAGYTF.

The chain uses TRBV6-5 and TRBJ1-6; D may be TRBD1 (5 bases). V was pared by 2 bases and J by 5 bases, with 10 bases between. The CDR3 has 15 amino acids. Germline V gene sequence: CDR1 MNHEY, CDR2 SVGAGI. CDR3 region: CASSYGGSHNSPLHF. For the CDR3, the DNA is TGTGCCAGCAGTTACGGGGGGTCCCATAATTCACCCCTCCACTTT.

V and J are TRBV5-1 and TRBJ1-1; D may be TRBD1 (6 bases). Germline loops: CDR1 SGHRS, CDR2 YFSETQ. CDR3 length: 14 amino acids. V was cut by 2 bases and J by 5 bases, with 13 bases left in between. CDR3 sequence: CASSLAGVFTEAFF. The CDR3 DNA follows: TGCGCCAGCAGCTTAGCAGGGGTGTTTACTGAAGCTTTCTTT.

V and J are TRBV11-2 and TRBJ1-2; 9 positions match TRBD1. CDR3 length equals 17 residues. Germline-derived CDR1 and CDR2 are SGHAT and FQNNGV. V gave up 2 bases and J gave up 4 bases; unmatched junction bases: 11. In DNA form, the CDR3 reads TGTGCCAGCAGCTTAAGAACAGGGGGCGGGAACGCCTATGGCTACACCTTC. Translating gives CASSLRTGGGNAYGYTF.

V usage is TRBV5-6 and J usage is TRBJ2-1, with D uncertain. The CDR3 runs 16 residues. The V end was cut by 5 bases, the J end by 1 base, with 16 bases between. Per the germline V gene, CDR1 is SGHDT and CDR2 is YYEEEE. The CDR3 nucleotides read TGTGCCAGCAGTCGGCGGTGGGTCAGATCCTACAATGAGCAGTTCTTC. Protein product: CASSRRWVRSYNEQFF.

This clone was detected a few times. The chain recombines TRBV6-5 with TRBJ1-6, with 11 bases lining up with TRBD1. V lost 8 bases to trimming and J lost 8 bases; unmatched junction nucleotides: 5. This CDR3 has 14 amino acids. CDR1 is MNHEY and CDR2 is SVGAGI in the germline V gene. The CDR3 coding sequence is TGTGCCAGCGGCGGACAGGGGGCGTATTCACCCCTCCACTTT. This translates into CASGGQGAYSPLHF.

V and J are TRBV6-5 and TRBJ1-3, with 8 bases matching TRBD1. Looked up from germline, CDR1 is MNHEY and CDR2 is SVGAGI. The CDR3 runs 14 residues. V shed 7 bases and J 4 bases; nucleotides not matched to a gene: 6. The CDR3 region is CASTSGGVGNTIYF. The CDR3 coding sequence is TGTGCCAGCACTTCAGGGGGCGTCGGAAACACCATATATTTT.

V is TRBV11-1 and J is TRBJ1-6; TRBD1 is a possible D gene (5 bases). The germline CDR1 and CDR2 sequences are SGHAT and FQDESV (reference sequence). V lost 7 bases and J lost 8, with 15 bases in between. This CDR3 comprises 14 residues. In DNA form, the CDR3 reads TGTGCCAGCACCAGTTATAGGGGCGATTCACCCCTCCACTTT. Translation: CASTSYRGDSPLHF.

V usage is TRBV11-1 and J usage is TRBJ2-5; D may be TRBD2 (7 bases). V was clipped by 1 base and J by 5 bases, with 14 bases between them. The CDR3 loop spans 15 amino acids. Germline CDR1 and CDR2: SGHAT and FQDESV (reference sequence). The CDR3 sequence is CASSLGGGALETQYF. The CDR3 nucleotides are TGTGCCAGCAGCTTAGGAGGGGGGGCCCTTGAGACCCAGTACTTC.

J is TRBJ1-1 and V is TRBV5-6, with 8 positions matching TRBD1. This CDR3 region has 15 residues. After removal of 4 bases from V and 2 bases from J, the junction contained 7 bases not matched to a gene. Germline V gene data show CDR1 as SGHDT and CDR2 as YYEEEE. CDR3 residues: CASSLTGQGNTEAFF. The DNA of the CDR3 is TGTGCCAGCAGCCTAACCGGACAGGGAAACACTGAAGCTTTCTTT.

CDR3 nucleotides: TGTGCCAGCAGCCAAGAACAGGTCAATTCACCCCTCCACTTT. This codes for CASSQEQVNSPLHF. The J gene is TRBJ1-6, the V gene TRBV4-2; weak D call: TRBD1 (5 bases). Germline assignment: CDR1 LGHNA and CDR2 YNFKEQ. The CDR3 sequence is 14 residues long. V gave up 0 bases and J gave up 7 bases, with 7 bases separating them.

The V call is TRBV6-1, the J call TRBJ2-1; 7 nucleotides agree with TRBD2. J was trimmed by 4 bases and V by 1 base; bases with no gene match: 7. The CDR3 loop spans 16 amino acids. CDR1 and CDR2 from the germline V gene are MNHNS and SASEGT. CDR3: CASSEVERGPYNEQFF. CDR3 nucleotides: TGTGCCAGCAGTGAAGTGGAGCGGGGTCCTTACAATGAGCAGTTCTTC.

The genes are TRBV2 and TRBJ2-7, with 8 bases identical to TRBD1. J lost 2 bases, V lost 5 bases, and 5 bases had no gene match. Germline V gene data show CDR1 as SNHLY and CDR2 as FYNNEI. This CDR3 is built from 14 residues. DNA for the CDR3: TGTGCCAGCAGTTACAGGGGGGCAACCTACGAGCAGTACTTC. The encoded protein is CASSYRGATYEQYF.

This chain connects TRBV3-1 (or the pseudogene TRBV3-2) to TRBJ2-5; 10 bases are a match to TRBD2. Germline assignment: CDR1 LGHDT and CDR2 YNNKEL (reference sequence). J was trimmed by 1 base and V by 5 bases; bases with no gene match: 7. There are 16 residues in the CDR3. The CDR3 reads CASSALAGVIQETQYF. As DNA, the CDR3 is TGTGCCAGCAGCGCCCTAGCGGGGGTCATCCAAGAGACCCAGTACTTC.

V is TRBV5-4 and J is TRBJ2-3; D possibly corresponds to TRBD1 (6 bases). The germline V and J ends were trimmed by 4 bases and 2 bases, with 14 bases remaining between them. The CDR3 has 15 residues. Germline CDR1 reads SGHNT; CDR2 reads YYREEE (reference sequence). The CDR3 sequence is CASSPVWGPTDTQYF. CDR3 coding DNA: TGTGCCAGCAGCCCCGTTTGGGGGCCCACAGATACGCAGTATTTT.

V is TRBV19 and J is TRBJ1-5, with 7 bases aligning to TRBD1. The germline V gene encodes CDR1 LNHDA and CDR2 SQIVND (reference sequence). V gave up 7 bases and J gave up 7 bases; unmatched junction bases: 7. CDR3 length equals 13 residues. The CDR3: CASNRGSEQPQHF. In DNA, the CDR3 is TGTGCCAGTAACAGGGGATCGGAGCAGCCCCAGCATTTT.

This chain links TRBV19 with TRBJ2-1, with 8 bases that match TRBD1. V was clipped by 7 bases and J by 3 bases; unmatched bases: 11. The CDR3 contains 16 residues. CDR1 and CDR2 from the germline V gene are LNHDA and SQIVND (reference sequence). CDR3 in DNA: TGTGCCAGTAACCCCGGGGCCAGGGGGCTCTACAATGAGCAGTTCTTC. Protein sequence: CASNPGARGLYNEQFF.